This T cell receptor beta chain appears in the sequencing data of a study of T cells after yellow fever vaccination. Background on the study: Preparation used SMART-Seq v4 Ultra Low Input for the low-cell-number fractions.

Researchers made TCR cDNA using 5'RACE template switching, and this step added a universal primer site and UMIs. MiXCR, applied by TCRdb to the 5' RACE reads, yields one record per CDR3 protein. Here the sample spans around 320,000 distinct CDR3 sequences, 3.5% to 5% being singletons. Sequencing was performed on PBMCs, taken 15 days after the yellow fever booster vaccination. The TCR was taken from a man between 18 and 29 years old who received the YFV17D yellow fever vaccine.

For the CDR3, the DNA is TGTGCCAGCTCACCACAGTCCTACGAGCAGTACTTC. Amino acid sequence: CASSPQSYEQYF. The chain employs TRBV18 and TRBJ2-7; D is unclear. Per the germline V gene, CDR1 is KGHSH and CDR2 is LQKENI. V was shortened by 1 base and J by 1 base, with 2 bases between the two germline ends. This CDR3 spans 12 amino acids.